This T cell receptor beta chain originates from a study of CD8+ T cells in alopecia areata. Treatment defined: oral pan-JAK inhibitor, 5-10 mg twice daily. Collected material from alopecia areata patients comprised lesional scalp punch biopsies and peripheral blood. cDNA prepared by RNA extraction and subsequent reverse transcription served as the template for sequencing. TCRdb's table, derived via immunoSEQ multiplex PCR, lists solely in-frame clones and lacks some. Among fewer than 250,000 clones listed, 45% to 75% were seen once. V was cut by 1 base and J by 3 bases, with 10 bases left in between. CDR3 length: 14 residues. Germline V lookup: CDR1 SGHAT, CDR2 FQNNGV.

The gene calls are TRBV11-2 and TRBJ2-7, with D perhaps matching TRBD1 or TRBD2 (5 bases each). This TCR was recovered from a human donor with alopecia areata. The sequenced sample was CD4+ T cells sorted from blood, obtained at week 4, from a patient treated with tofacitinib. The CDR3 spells CASSLALGVYEQYF. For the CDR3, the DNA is TGTGCCAGCAGCTTAGCACTAGGGGTCTACGAGCAGTACTTC.